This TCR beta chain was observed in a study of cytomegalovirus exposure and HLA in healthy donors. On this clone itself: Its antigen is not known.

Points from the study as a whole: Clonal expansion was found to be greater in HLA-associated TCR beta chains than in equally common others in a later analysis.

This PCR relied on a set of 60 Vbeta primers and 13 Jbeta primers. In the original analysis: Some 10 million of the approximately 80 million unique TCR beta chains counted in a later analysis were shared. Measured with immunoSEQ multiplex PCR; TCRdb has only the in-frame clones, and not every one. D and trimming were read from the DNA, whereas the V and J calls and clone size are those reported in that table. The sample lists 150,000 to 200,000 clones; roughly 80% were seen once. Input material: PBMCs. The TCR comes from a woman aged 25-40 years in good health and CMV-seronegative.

CDR3 in amino acids: CASSYSYTNYGYTF. The CDR3 DNA reads TGTGCCAGCAGTTACTCTTATACTAACTATGGCTACACCTTC. The J gene is TRBJ1-2, the V gene TRBV6-5; no clear D. V lost 0 bases, J lost 0 bases, and 5 bases lay in between. The germline CDR1 and CDR2 sequences are MNHEY and SVGAGI. This CDR3 comprises 14 residues.